This TCR beta chain was recorded in a study of blood T cell repertoires in COVID-19. In the study overall: From T cells, B-cell-depleted T cells, or PBMCs came the material, which was cDNA or gDNA.

This CDR3 contains 15 residues. The germline V gene has CDR1 LNHDA and CDR2 SQIVND (reference sequence). Trimming stripped 1 base from V and 5 bases from J, with 12 bases between. Authors' methods: Reference gene primer amplification gave estimated nucleated cell counts. Profiling relied on immunoSEQ multiplex PCR, and the TCRdb table lists in-frame clones only, not all of them. For V, J and clone size, that table is used; D and trimming come from the DNA. The sample gives about 180,000 clones, nearly 90% of which show up once; about 1.9% is in the top ten. This chain links TRBV19 with TRBJ1-5; a possible D gene is TRBD1 (6 bases). The sequencing sample was made of peripheral blood. The TCR was taken from a man in his late teens or twenties who had recovered from COVID-19. CDR3 sequence (DNA): TGTGCCAGTAGTATAGGATCAGGGACACATCAGCCCCAGCATTTT. This sequence encodes CASSIGSGTHQPQHF.